This T cell receptor (beta chain) emerged from a study of blood T cell repertoires in COVID-19. In the study overall: The study drew acute and convalescent COVID-19 samples from the United States, Italy and Spain. PBMCs, B-cell-depleted T cells, or T cells were the source of the cDNA or gDNA that made up the material.

The CDR3 length is 13 residues. Germline V gene sequence: CDR1 SQVTM, CDR2 ANQGSEA. Trimming removed 6 bases at V and 4 bases at J, with 16 bases between. In the original processing: The authors estimated nucleated cell counts from reference gene primer amplification. Using immunoSEQ multiplex PCR, the repertoire was profiled, and TCRdb retains in-frame clones only, with some absent. V and J calls and clone size are those listed in that table; D and trimming were worked out from the DNA. The sample has 70,000 or so clones, about nine tenths seen once. The chain links TRBV29-1 to TRBJ2-7; TRBD2 is a possible D gene (5 bases). The TCR originated in a man between 25 and 39 years old with acute or convalescent COVID-19. Sequences were obtained from peripheral blood. In nucleotides, the CDR3 is TGCAGCGTCGTCCCCGCAGGAGGATACGAGCAGTACTTC. It codes for CSVVPAGGYEQYF.